This entry lists 20 T cell receptor beta chains sequenced from one sample in a study of blood T cell repertoires in COVID-19. Data came from immunoSEQ multiplex PCR; TCRdb stores just in-frame clones and leaves some out. The top ten clones hold over 2.5% of a sample with approximately 85,000 clones, around 90% of them seen once. Sequencing input: peripheral blood. Every receptor here comes from a woman in her fifties or sixties with active or convalescent COVID-19.

V is TRBV29-1 and J is TRBJ2-5; 11 bases are a match to TRBD2. The V gene end was trimmed by 4 bases and the J gene end by 4 bases; junction bases not matched to a gene: 5. Looked up from germline, CDR1 is SQVTM and CDR2 is ANQGSEA. This CDR3 has 14 amino acids. CDR3 in DNA: TGCAGCGTTGGGCTAGCGGGGGGCCGAGAGACCCAGTACTTC. This encodes CSVGLAGGRETQYF.

The chain links TRBV28 to TRBJ1-4; D gene uncertain. This CDR3 is built from 15 residues. CDR1 and CDR2 from the germline V gene are MDHEN and SYDVKM. The germline V and J ends were trimmed by 4 bases and 0 bases, with 9 bases remaining between them. The CDR3 is CASSSEGATNEKLFF. The DNA for the CDR3 is TGTGCCAGCAGTTCAGAGGGAGCAACTAATGAAAAACTGTTTTTT.

This clone was seen once. This sequence joins TRBV28 and TRBJ1-1, with D unclear. Germline assignment: CDR1 MDHEN and CDR2 SYDVKM. V was trimmed by 3 bases and J by 3 bases, leaving 14 bases between them. The CDR3 sequence is 15 residues long. CDR3 bases: TGTGCCAGCAGTTTGGGAATTAAGAGGGACACTGAAGCTTTCTTT. Its translation is CASSLGIKRDTEAFF.

The chain joins TRBV6-6 to TRBJ2-5; 11 bases agree with TRBD2. CDR1 is MNHNY and CDR2 is SVGAGI in the germline V gene (reference sequence). V shed 6 bases, J shed 4 bases, and the junction held 7 bases outside the gene matches. The CDR3 is 15 amino acids. In DNA form, the CDR3 reads TGTGCCAGCAGAGATAGCGGGGGGGCGACAGAGACCCAGTACTTC. It yields the protein CASRDSGGATETQYF.

The chain links TRBV6-6 to TRBJ2-3; 7 bases agree with TRBD2. Germline V gene lookup returns CDR1 MNHNY and CDR2 SVGAGI (reference sequence). Trimming cost V 1 base and J 5 bases; bases outside gene matches: 9. The CDR3 is made up of 16 amino acids. The CDR3 bases are TGTGCCAGCAGTTACTTGGCGGGGGTGATAGGAGATACGCAGTATTTT. It specifies CASSYLAGVIGDTQYF.

The V call is TRBV4-3, the J call TRBJ2-3; D is perhaps TRBD2 (6 bases). The V gene's germline CDR1 is LGHNA and CDR2 YSLEER. Trimming took 0 bases from V and 5 from J, leaving 21 bases between them. The CDR3 runs 18 residues. The CDR3 DNA reads TGCGCCAGCAGCCAAGATGGTTGGCGGGGCCTGGGGAAAGATACGCAGTATTTT. It specifies CASSQDGWRGLGKDTQYF.

This chain uses TRBV5-1 with TRBJ2-7; a possible D gene is TRBD2 (7 bases). V was clipped by 4 bases and J by 5 bases, with 16 bases between them. This CDR3 has 14 amino acids. The germline V gene encodes CDR1 SGHRS and CDR2 YFSETQ. CDR3 sequence (DNA): TGCGCCAGCAGCCTTCTTACCGGGGGGCACGAGCAGTACTTC. It is translated as CASSLLTGGHEQYF.

The CDR3 bases are TGTGCCAGCACCCTAGGGTGGGACAGGGGGCGCTGGGACACCGGGGAGCTGTTTTTT. Translated: CASTLGWDRGRWDTGELFF. The chain has TRBV27 and TRBJ2-2; 12 nucleotides agree with TRBD1. CDR3 length equals 19 residues. V shed 7 bases and J 3 bases; nucleotides not matched to a gene: 15. Germline CDR1 reads MNHEY; CDR2 reads SMNVEV (reference sequence).

The J gene is TRBJ2-7, the V gene TRBV13; D possibly corresponds to TRBD1 (6 bases). CDR1 is PRHDT, CDR2 FYEKMQ, per germline (reference sequence). This CDR3 is 13 amino acids long. Deletions cut 5 bases from V and 5 bases from J, with 13 bases between. Written as DNA, the CDR3 is TGTGCCAGCAGCCTTTGGCCAGGGGACGAGCAGTACTTC. Translating it yields CASSLWPGDEQYF.

This chain connects TRBV19 to TRBJ1-1; D is undetermined. Germline V gene lookup returns CDR1 LNHDA and CDR2 SQIVND (reference sequence). Deletions cut 7 bases from V and 1 base from J, with 16 bases between. This CDR3 has 15 residues. This chain's CDR3 is CASTLETSGNTEAFF. As DNA, the CDR3 is TGTGCCAGTACCCTAGAAACGTCGGGGAACACTGAAGCTTTCTTT.

The chain is built from TRBV13 and TRBJ2-5; possible D gene TRBD1, 5 bases. Germline assignment: CDR1 PRHDT and CDR2 FYEKMQ (reference sequence). This CDR3 spans 13 amino acids. Trimming cost V 4 bases and J 2 bases, with 8 bases left between them. This CDR3 reads CASSSRTQETQYF. The CDR3, as DNA: TGTGCCAGCAGCTCACGGACACAAGAGACCCAGTACTTC.

With respect to this clone: This same CDR3 is encoded by further DNA sequences in the sample. V and J are TRBV7-6 and TRBJ1-3; D ambiguous. V dropped 3 bases and J dropped 0 bases, with 12 bases sitting between them. Germline V gene sequence: CDR1 SGHVS, CDR2 FNYEAQ. The CDR3 length is 16 residues. CDR3 coding DNA: TGTGCCAGCAGCTTGGGAGGGTTAGGCTCTGGAAACACCATATATTTT. Protein product: CASSLGGLGSGNTIYF.

As regards this clone: Its ends do not fully match the called genes, so a read error is possible. The chain joins TRBV19 to TRBJ1-1, with TRBD1 identical over 7 bases. The CDR3 has 12 amino acids. Germline loops: CDR1 LNHDA, CDR2 SQIVND (reference sequence). CDR3 protein: CASSIEDRGQRF. In DNA form, the CDR3 reads TGTGCCAGTAGTATAGAGGATAGGGGACAGCGCTTT.

The V gene is TRBV5-5, the J gene TRBJ2-1, with D perhaps matching TRBD2 (6 bases). The CDR3 contains 16 residues. Between the trimmed V and J ends, which lost 0 bases and 6 bases, there was a span of 16 bases. CDR1 SGHKS and CDR2 YYEKEE come from the germline V gene (reference sequence). CDR3: CASSLAASDGFNEQFF. The CDR3 DNA sequence: TGTGCCAGCAGCTTGGCGGCTAGCGACGGTTTCAATGAGCAGTTCTTC. The full variable domain, rest sourced from reference TRBV5-5 and TRBJ2-1, is DAGVTQSPTHLIKTRGQQVTLRCSPISGHKSVSWYQQVLGQGPQFIFQYYEKEERGRGNFPDRFSARQFPNYSSELNVNALLLGDSALYLCASSLAASDGFNEQFFGPGTRLTVL.

The chain has TRBV19 and TRBJ2-3; D gene ambiguous. This CDR3 comprises 16 residues. V dropped 4 bases and J dropped 1 base, with 15 bases sitting between them. Germline CDR1 and CDR2: LNHDA and SQIVND (reference sequence). The DNA of the CDR3 is TGTGCCAGTAGTACCCCGAGCACCGGAGGCACAGATACGCAGTATTTT. Translated, it gives CASSTPSTGGTDTQYF. The full variable domain, rest sourced from reference TRBV19 and TRBJ2-3, is DGGITQSPKYLFRKEGQNVTLSCEQNLNHDAMYWYRQDPGQGLRLIYYSQIVNDFQKGDIAEGYSVSREKKESFPLTVTSAQKNPTAFYLCASSTPSTGGTDTQYFGPGTRLTVL.

By frequency in the sample, this clone is medium-sized. The V and J genes are TRBV19 and TRBJ1-1; D not resolved. V lost 8 bases to trimming and J lost 0 bases, with 10 bases between them. The length of the CDR3 is 13 residues. Germline values: CDR1 LNHDA, CDR2 SQIVND (reference sequence). The CDR3 is CASHTNMNTEAFF. Here the CDR3 DNA reads TGTGCCAGTCACACTAACATGAACACTGAAGCTTTCTTT. Full variable domain (missing parts from reference TRBV19 and TRBJ1-1): DGGITQSPKYLFRKEGQNVTLSCEQNLNHDAMYWYRQDPGQGLRLIYYSQIVNDFQKGDIAEGYSVSREKKESFPLTVTSAQKNPTAFYLCASHTNMNTEAFFGQGTRLTVV.

This clone was seen more than once but under ten times. The chain links TRBV6-1 to TRBJ1-2, with 7 nucleotides matching TRBD1. V lost 0 bases and J lost 2; bases outside the gene matches: 0. Germline CDR1 is MNHNS and CDR2 is SASEGT. The CDR3 runs 14 residues. The CDR3 nucleotides read TGTGCCAGCAGTGAAGCGGGACAGAACTATGGCTACACCTTC. This codes for CASSEAGQNYGYTF.

The CDR3 DNA reads TGTGCCAGCGATACGACAGGGGGCGGTGTCTATGGCTACACCTTC. It yields the protein CASDTTGGGVYGYTF. The chain joins TRBV6-6 to TRBJ1-2; 10 nucleotides align to TRBD1. CDR1 and CDR2 from the germline V gene are MNHNY and SVGAGI (reference sequence). J lost 4 bases, V lost 8 bases, and 10 bases had no gene match. The CDR3 is 15 amino acids.

The rearrangement uses TRBV19 and TRBJ1-5; 7 bases match TRBD1. The germline CDR1 and CDR2 sequences are LNHDA and SQIVND (reference sequence). Trimming cost V 5 bases and J 7 bases; bases outside gene matches: 8. This CDR3 contains 14 residues. In DNA form, the CDR3 reads TGTGCCAGTAGTCCCAGGGGGGATCGGCAGCCCCAGCATTTT. It codes for CASSPRGDRQPQHF.

The V and J genes are TRBV7-9 and TRBJ2-2; D gene uncertain. The CDR3 covers 13 residues. Germline V gene data show CDR1 as SEHNR and CDR2 as FQNEAQ (reference sequence). V lost 2 bases and J lost 6, with 7 bases in between. Here the CDR3 reads CASSLRFSGELFF. As DNA, the CDR3 is TGTGCCAGCAGCTTACGGTTCTCCGGGGAGCTGTTTTTT.